This entry features one TCR beta chain sequence. Its target is unknown. Stated time point: week 11, during vaccination. Doses of 300 ug of mutant IDH1 20-mer peptide were given with topical imiquimod. Libraries were prepared by immunoSEQ multiplex PCR; TCRdb keeps only in-frame clonotypes and omits some of them. The table records tens of thousands of clones, roughly 89% of them present only once. The sample is drawn from a study of a mutant IDH1 vaccine in newly diagnosed glioma. Study context: The therapy given earlier, which was standard therapy, consisted of radiotherapy, temozolomide, or both, and most of the patients received both. Study-wide results and limits: Among patients, around 93% showed immune responses induced by the vaccine.

The CDR3 extends over 15 amino acids. Germline V CDR1 and CDR2: SGHNT, YYREEE (reference sequence). Trimming shortened V by 0 bases and J by 4 bases, and 14 bases separated the two germline ends. Source: PBMCs, taken from a glioma patient whose treatment included an IDH1 peptide vaccine. The clonotype comes from a man aged 35 to 55 with glioma. The chain links TRBV5-4 to TRBJ2-7, with D perhaps matching TRBD2 (5 bases). CDR3 nucleotides: TGTGCCAGCAGCTTGGTTGCAGCGGATAGGTACGAGCAGTACTTC. It codes for CASSLVAADRYEQYF.